The 24 T cell receptor beta chains below were found in one sample sequenced in a study of PD-1 blockade in classical Hodgkin lymphoma. Specified time point: cycle 4 day 1 (C4D1), after 6 weeks of nivolumab. Each patient relapsed following autologous stem cell transplantation, and prior brentuximab vedotin exposure differed. Clones were read by immunoSEQ multiplex PCR, and TCRdb kept only the in-frame ones, dropping some. The data contain roughly 100,000 clones, over 85% of them seen just once; the ten biggest clones take up roughly 19%. The sequencing used peripheral blood mononuclear cells (PBMCs), collected before the fourth cycle of nivolumab. Source of these receptors: a human donor with classical Hodgkin lymphoma.

The V gene is TRBV19, the J gene TRBJ2-1, with TRBD2 identical over 10 bases. The V segment lost 5 bases and the J segment 3 bases; nucleotides outside the gene matches: 10. In germline, CDR1 is LNHDA, CDR2 SQIVND (reference sequence). This CDR3 contains 17 residues. The CDR3 sequence is CASSFTLAGVFYNEQFF. For the CDR3, the DNA is TGTGCCAGTAGTTTCACCCTAGCGGGAGTTTTCTACAATGAGCAGTTCTTC.

The genes are TRBV4-1 and TRBJ1-4; 9 nucleotides line up with TRBD1. The CDR3 has 16 amino acids. From germline, CDR1 is MGHRA and CDR2 YSYEKL. V was pared by 1 base and J by 2 bases, with 2 bases of the junction left unmatched. The DNA for the CDR3 is TGCGCCAGCAGCCAAGGGACAGGGGCTACTAATGAAAAACTGTTTTTT. Translating it yields CASSQGTGATNEKLFF.

This clone was counted a few times. The V call is TRBV10-1, the J call TRBJ1-2, with TRBD1 matching 7 bases. The CDR3 is made up of 12 amino acids. CDR1 is WNHNN, CDR2 SYGVQD, per germline (reference sequence). Trimming at V came to 4 bases and at J to 7 bases, leaving 3 bases not matched to a gene. This CDR3 reads CASSGDSVGYTF. CDR3 DNA sequence: TGCGCCAGCAGTGGGGACAGCGTTGGCTACACCTTC.

This clone has only one observation. This rearrangement joins TRBV5-1 to TRBJ2-7, with TRBD1 matching 8 bases. Trimming at V came to 0 bases and at J to 2 bases, leaving 13 bases not matched to a gene. This CDR3 spans 18 amino acids. Germline V CDR1 and CDR2: SGHRS, YFSETQ. CDR3 in DNA: TGCGCCAGCAGCTTGGCAGGGACAGGAAGGAAAGCCGCCTACGAGCAGTACTTC. Translated, it gives CASSLAGTGRKAAYEQYF.

The chain is built from TRBV5-1 and TRBJ2-2; perhaps TRBD2 as D (5 bases). There are 12 residues in the CDR3. The germline V gene encodes CDR1 SGHRS and CDR2 YFSETQ. V was clipped by 4 bases and J by 10 bases, with 11 bases between them. DNA of the CDR3: TGCGCCAGCAGCCGTCCGGGGAAGGAGCTGTTTTTT. It codes for CASSRPGKELFF.

This clone was seen once. The rearrangement uses TRBV15 and TRBJ1-2; no clear D. V was cut by 5 bases and J by 4 bases, with 17 bases left in between. The CDR3 consists of 15 residues. In germline, CDR1 is LNHNV, CDR2 YYDKDF (reference sequence). The CDR3, as DNA: TGTGCCACCAGCTCCGAACAGCGAAGAGCCTATGGCTACACCTTC. It translates to CATSSEQRRAYGYTF.

The chain combines TRBV7-6 with TRBJ2-3; D might be TRBD2 (5 bases). The CDR3 extends over 12 amino acids. CDR1 and CDR2 (germline): SGHVS, FNYEAQ. Trimming took off 6 bases at V and 5 bases at J, with 9 bases between the two ends. The CDR3 is CASRDSGDTQYF. In nucleotides, the CDR3 is TGTGCCAGCAGGGACTCGGGAGATACGCAGTATTTT.

The V gene is TRBV7-2, the J gene TRBJ2-4; a possible D gene is TRBD2 (6 bases). This CDR3 is built from 14 residues. V gave up 2 bases and J gave up 8 bases, with 13 bases separating them. Germline CDR1 reads SGHTA; CDR2 reads FQGNSA. CDR3: CASSLQAGGDIQYF. The DNA for the CDR3 is TGTGCCAGCAGCTTACAGGCAGGCGGGGACATTCAGTACTTC.

V usage is TRBV6-5 and J usage is TRBJ1-5; weak D call: TRBD1 (5 bases). CDR1 is MNHEY, CDR2 SVGAGI, per germline. The CDR3 length is 14 residues. V was cut by 6 bases and J by 0 bases, with 9 bases left in between. This CDR3 is CASRSRDSNQPQHF. Written as DNA, the CDR3 is TGTGCCAGCAGGTCCAGGGATAGCAATCAGCCCCAGCATTTT.

The V and J genes are TRBV2 and TRBJ1-2, with 8 nucleotides matching TRBD1. V was pared by 2 bases and J by 8 bases, with 10 bases of the junction left unmatched. Germline CDR1 and CDR2: SNHLY and FYNNEI. The CDR3 spans 15 residues. The CDR3: CASSEIEDRVRGYTF. The CDR3 coding sequence is TGTGCCAGCAGTGAAATTGAGGACAGGGTGCGGGGCTACACCTTC.

The CDR3 bases are TGTGCCAGCAGCTTACAACTAGCACTGAATGAGCAGTTCTTC. The encoded protein is CASSLQLALNEQFF. V usage is TRBV7-2 and J usage is TRBJ2-1, with a weak D call TRBD2 (6 bases). The CDR3 has 14 amino acids. Per germline, CDR1 SGHTA and CDR2 FQGNSA. Trimming removed 2 bases at V and 7 bases at J, with 12 bases between.

V gene TRBV19 combines with J gene TRBJ2-7; TRBD2 aligns across 9 bases. V lost 3 bases and J lost 2; bases outside the gene matches: 17. The V gene's germline CDR1 is LNHDA and CDR2 SQIVND (reference sequence). The CDR3 sequence is 19 residues long. The CDR3 nucleotides read TGTGCCAGTAGTATCGTTGTCCGGGGAAGGACTAGCGCAGCCTACGAGCAGTACTTC. Protein product: CASSIVVRGRTSAAYEQYF.

This clone was found a few times. The CDR3 sequence is CAWRETSGRLVTQYF. The CDR3, as DNA: TGTGCCTGGAGGGAAACTAGCGGGAGGTTGGTTACGCAGTATTTT. The chain links TRBV30 to TRBJ2-3, with TRBD2 matching 12 bases. The CDR3 sequence is 15 residues long. CDR1 GTSNPN and CDR2 SVGIG come from the germline V gene (reference sequence). V shed 3 bases and J 8 bases; nucleotides not matched to a gene: 9.

The chain carries TRBV11-2 and TRBJ2-1, with a weak D call TRBD1 (6 bases). Germline values: CDR1 SGHAT, CDR2 FQNNGV. V dropped 1 base and J dropped 2 bases, with 9 bases sitting between them. This CDR3 spans 15 amino acids. The DNA of the CDR3 is TGTGCCAGCAGCTTAGTGGCAGGGGCCTACAATGAGCAGTTCTTC. Residues: CASSLVAGAYNEQFF.

The chain links TRBV6-5 to TRBJ2-1, with a possible D match to TRBD2 (5 bases). The CDR3 loop spans 14 amino acids. V shed 0 bases and J shed 5 bases, with 8 bases lying between them. CDR1 is MNHEY, CDR2 SVGAGI, per germline. The CDR3 DNA is TGTGCCAGCAGTTACTCGGGAGAAGACAATGAGCAGTTCTTC. It yields the protein CASSYSGEDNEQFF.

The gene calls are TRBV28 and TRBJ2-6, with a weak D call TRBD2 (6 bases). The germline V and J ends were trimmed by 10 bases and 1 base, with 11 bases remaining between them. Germline V gene sequence: CDR1 MDHEN, CDR2 SYDVKM. The CDR3 is 14 amino acids. In nucleotides, the CDR3 is TGTGCCATCGGGCGGGGATCTGGGGCCAACGTCCTGACTTTC. Translation: CAIGRGSGANVLTF.

The chain couples TRBV2 to TRBJ1-2; D gene ambiguous. There are 14 residues in the CDR3. Germline V gene data show CDR1 as SNHLY and CDR2 as FYNNEI. V shed 3 bases and J shed 8 bases, with 16 bases lying between them. The CDR3, as DNA: TGTGCCAGCAGTGAGGGAGGGCGCCCTGGAGGCTACACCTTC. Residues: CASSEGGRPGGYTF.

J is TRBJ2-5 and V is TRBV27; D is ambiguous. The CDR3 contains 11 residues. The germline CDR1 and CDR2 sequences are MNHEY and SMNVEV (reference sequence). V was cut by 8 bases and J by 5 bases, with 9 bases left in between. As DNA, the CDR3 is TGTGCCAGCCGGGTGGGGGAGACCCAGTACTTC. Protein sequence: CASRVGETQYF.

The chain employs TRBV10-3 and TRBJ2-2; 8 bases agree with TRBD1. V shed 3 bases, J shed 6 bases, and the junction held 12 bases outside the gene matches. From germline, CDR1 is ENHRY and CDR2 SYGVKD. This CDR3 comprises 17 residues. CDR3 bases: TGTGCCATCAGTGATCATTCCGGGACAGGATACCCCGGGGAGCTGTTTTTT. Its protein product is CAISDHSGTGYPGELFF.

A single count supports this clone. The J gene is TRBJ2-7, the V gene TRBV5-1; D unresolved. V lost 3 bases and J lost 6, with 16 bases in between. Germline CDR1 and CDR2: SGHRS and YFSETQ. The CDR3 covers 14 residues. The CDR3 loop is CASSSLGRSSEQYF. The CDR3 coding sequence is TGCGCCAGCAGCTCTCTCGGAAGAAGTAGCGAGCAGTACTTC.

The chain couples TRBV4-1 to TRBJ2-1, with D perhaps TRBD2 (6 bases). Germline assignment: CDR1 MGHRA and CDR2 YSYEKL. The CDR3 loop spans 14 amino acids. The V and J ends lost 5 bases and 8 bases respectively, with 16 bases between them. CDR3 in amino acids: CASSSSAIVDEQFF. CDR3 in DNA: TGCGCCAGCAGCTCTAGCGCGATCGTCGATGAGCAGTTCTTC.

This sequence joins TRBV19 and TRBJ2-1, with 10 bases matching TRBD2. The V and J ends lost 1 base and 4 bases, in that order; junction bases with no gene match: 4. The CDR3 has 16 residues. From germline, CDR1 is LNHDA and CDR2 SQIVND (reference sequence). The CDR3, as DNA: TGTGCCAGTAGTATAGGGTCTAGCGGGGGATACAATGAGCAGTTCTTC. This codes for CASSIGSSGGYNEQFF.

The rearrangement uses TRBV15 and TRBJ2-3, with 7 positions matching TRBD2. V dropped 5 bases and J dropped 0; count of bases not matched to a gene: 8. The germline gives CDR1 LNHNV, CDR2 YYDKDF (reference sequence). There are 16 residues in the CDR3. CDR3 sequence reads: CATSGLSGASTDTQYF. DNA of the CDR3: TGTGCCACCAGCGGTTTAAGCGGGGCTAGCACAGATACGCAGTATTTT.

The V gene is TRBV25-1, the J gene TRBJ1-1; 9 bases line up with TRBD1. This CDR3 is built from 14 residues. Per germline, CDR1 MGHDK and CDR2 SYGVNS. V shed 6 bases and J 6 bases; nucleotides not matched to a gene: 8. CDR3 DNA: TGTGCCAGCAGATTACAGGGGGCGTATTCTGAAGCTTTCTTT. It translates to CASRLQGAYSEAFF.